The present T cell receptor beta chain was sequenced within a study of blood T cells in healthy people across ages. A J-beta primer mix and a sample-barcoded 5' primer were used in a second PCR of about 7 to 12 cycles. TCRdb reprocessed the 5' RACE reads with MiXCR, giving one entry per CDR3 protein. The table has a few hundred thousand distinct CDR3 sequences, about half seen once. This CDR3 is 15 amino acids long. V lost 0 bases to trimming and J lost 6 bases, with 14 bases between them. Germline values: CDR1 LGHNA, CDR2 YSLEER. The sequence was obtained from a man in his sixties in good health. Specimen: blood. This chain connects TRBV4-3 to TRBJ1-2, with D maybe TRBD1 (6 bases). The CDR3 DNA is TGCGCCAGCAGCCAAGATTCCCAGGGGCCCAATGGCTACACCTTC. Its protein is CASSQDSQGPNGYTF.